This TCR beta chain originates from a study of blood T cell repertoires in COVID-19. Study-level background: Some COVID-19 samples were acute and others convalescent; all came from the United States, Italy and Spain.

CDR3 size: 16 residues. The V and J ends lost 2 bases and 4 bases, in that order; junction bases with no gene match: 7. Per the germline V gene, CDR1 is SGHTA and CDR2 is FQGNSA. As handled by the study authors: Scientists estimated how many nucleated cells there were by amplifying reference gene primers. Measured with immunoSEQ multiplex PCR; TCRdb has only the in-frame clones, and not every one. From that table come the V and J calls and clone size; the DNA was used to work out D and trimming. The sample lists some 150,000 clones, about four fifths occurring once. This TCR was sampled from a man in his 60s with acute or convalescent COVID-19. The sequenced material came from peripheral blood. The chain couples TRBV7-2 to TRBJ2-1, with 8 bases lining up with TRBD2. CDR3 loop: CASSLRASSGYNEQFF. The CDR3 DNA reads TGTGCCAGCAGCTTAAGAGCATCTAGCGGGTACAATGAGCAGTTCTTC.